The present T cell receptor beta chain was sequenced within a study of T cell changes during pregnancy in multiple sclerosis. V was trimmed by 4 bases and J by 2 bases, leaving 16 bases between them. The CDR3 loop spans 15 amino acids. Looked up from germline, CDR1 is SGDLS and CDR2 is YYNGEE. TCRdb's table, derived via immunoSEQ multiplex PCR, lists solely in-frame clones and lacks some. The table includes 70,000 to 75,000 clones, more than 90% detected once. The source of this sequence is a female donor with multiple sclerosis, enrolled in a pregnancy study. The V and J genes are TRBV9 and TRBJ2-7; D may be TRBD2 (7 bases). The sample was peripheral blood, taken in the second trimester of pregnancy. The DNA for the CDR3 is TGTGCCAGCAGCCCCCCCGGGGGGCGAACCTACGAGCAGTACTTC. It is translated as CASSPPGGRTYEQYF.